This entry features one T cell receptor beta chain sequence. Its antigen remains unknown. The sample originates from a study of T-cell memory formation after mild COVID-19. Across the study: Clustering of TCRs was largely donor specific. Study-wide results and limits: Mainly in CM and EM were contracting CD4+ clones; CD8+ were in EMRA. Second-wave clones peaking on day 37 lacked confirmed SARS-CoV-2 specificity.

It was 5'RACE with constant-segment primers that produced the TCR alpha and TCR beta cDNA libraries, which carried sample barcodes and UMIs. MiXCR, run by TCRdb on the 5' RACE reads, gives a single entry per CDR3 protein. Here the sample spans about 200,000 distinct CDR3 sequences, about 9.2% being singletons. Between the trimmed V and J ends, which lost 4 bases and 2 bases, there was a span of 10 bases. Germline V gene lookup returns CDR1 LGHNT and CDR2 FRNRAP. This CDR3 is built from 14 residues. This sequence joins TRBV12-5 and TRBJ2-3; D call uncertain. Sample: PBMCs or a T cell subset sorted from them (not recorded which). The sequence came from a young man who had mild COVID-19 (a few samples of this study predate the infection). Cell type and time point are not known. CDR3 sequence: CASGYGDSTDTQYF. The DNA of the CDR3 is TGTGCTAGTGGTTATGGGGATTCCACAGATACGCAGTATTTT.